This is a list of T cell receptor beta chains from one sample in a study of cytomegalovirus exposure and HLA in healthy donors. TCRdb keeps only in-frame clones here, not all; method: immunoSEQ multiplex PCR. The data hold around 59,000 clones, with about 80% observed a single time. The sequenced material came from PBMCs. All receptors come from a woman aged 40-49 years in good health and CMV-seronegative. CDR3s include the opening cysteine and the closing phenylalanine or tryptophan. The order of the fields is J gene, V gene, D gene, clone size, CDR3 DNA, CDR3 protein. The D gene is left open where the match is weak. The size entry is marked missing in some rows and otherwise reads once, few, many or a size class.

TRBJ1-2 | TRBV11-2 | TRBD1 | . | TGTGCCAGCAGCTCAGACAGGGGCGGCTATGGCTACACCTTC | CASSSDRGGYGYTF
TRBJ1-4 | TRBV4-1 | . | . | TGCGCCAGCAGCCAAGCTCGCCCAGTTGCAACTAATGAAAAACTGTTTTTT | CASSQARPVATNEKLFF
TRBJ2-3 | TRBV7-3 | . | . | TGTGCCAGCAGCCCAGGTCAGAACACAGATACGCAGTATTTT | CASSPGQNTDTQYF
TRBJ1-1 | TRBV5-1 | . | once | TGCGCCAGCAGCCCGATGACGCGGGGGGGGAACACTGAAGCTTTCTTT | CASSPMTRGGNTEAFF
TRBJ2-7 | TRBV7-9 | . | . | TGTGCCAGCAGCTTGGGGGCCGAGCAGTACTTC | CASSLGAEQYF
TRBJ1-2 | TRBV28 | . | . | TGTGCCAGCAGCCTTGGGCTCCTCAACCACACCTTC | CASSLGLLNHTF
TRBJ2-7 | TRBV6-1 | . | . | TGTGCCAGCAGTGGTCGGGAGAGAGGGACGTACGAGCAGTACTTC | CASSGRERGTYEQYF
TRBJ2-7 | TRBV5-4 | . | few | TGTGCCAGCAGCGGTACAGGGTTCGAGCAGTACTTC | CASSGTGFEQYF
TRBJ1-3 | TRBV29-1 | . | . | TGCAGCGCCGCTGATCGACAGGGAAACACCATATATTTT | CSAADRQGNTIYF
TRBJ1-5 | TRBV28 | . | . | TGTGCCAGCAGTTCCCCTCCCAGGGCCCAGCATTTT | CASSSPPRAQHF
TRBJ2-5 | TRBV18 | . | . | TGTGCCAGCTCACCGCAGGGGTACCAAGAGACCCAGTACTTC | CASSPQGYQETQYF
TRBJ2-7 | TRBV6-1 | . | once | TGTGCCAGCAGTGAAGCGGTGGAGGTAGGAAAGCAGTACTTC | CASSEAVEVGKQYF
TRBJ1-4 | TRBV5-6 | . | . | TGTGCCAGCAGTACCACAGGAGGGGCTAATGAAAAACTGTTTTTT | CASSTTGGANEKLFF
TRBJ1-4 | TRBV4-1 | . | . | TGCGCCAGCAGCCCCACGGCAACTAATGAAAAACTGTTTTTT | CASSPTATNEKLFF
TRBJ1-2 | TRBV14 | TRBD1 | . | TGTGCCAGCAGCTCCAGGGGGCGATGGGACTATGGCTACACCTTC | CASSSRGRWDYGYTF
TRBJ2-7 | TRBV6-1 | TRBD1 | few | TGTGCCACCCCGGGACAGAGCCTACGAGGGCAGTACTTC | CATPGQSLRGQYF
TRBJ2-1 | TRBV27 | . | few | TGTGCCAGCAAGATGGACAGAACTTACAATGAGCAGTTCTTC | CASKMDRTYNEQFF
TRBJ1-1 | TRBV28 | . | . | TGTGCCAGCAGTTACTCCGGGACAATGAACACTGAAGCTTTCTTT | CASSYSGTMNTEAFF
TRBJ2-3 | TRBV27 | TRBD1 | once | TGTGCCAGCAGTGAGGTCTGGACAGGGGAACGCACAGATACGCAGTATTTT | CASSEVWTGERTDTQYF
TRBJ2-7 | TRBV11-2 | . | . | TGTGCCAGCAGCCCTCTTACCTACGAGCAGTACTTC | CASSPLTYEQYF
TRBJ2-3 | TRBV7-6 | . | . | TGTGCCAGCAGCTTGGGGCTAGCGATCACAGATACGCAGTATTTT | CASSLGLAITDTQYF
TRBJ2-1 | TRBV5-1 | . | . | TGCGCCAGCAGCTTGGCTCAGGGAACCTACAATGAGCAGTTCTTC | CASSLAQGTYNEQFF
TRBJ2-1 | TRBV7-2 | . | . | TGTGCCAGCAGCTTAGAGGGAGGACACGGGAACGGAGAGAATGAGCAGTTCTTC | CASSLEGGHGNGENEQFF
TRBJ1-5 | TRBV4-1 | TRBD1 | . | TGCGCCAGCAGCCATCACATCCGGGACAGGGTTTCGAATCAGCCCCAGCATTTT | CASSHHIRDRVSNQPQHF
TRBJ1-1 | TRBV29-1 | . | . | TGCAGCGTTGAAGGCAGGGTTTACGCTGAAGCTTTCTTT | CSVEGRVYAEAFF
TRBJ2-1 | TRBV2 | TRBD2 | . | TGTGCCAGCTCCCCCCTAGCGGGAGGCTATGAGCAGTTCTTC | CASSPLAGGYEQFF
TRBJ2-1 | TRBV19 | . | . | TGTGCCAGTAGTAGGAGCCTTTTTGGTTCCTACAATGAGCAGTTCTTC | CASSRSLFGSYNEQFF
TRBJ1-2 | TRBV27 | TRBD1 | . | TGTGCCAGCAGTTTATGGCAGGGGGCAGGCGGCTACACCTTC | CASSLWQGAGGYTF
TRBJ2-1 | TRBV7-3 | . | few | TGTGCCAGCAGCTTAGGGGGTAGCGGTTACAATGAGCAGTTCTTC | CASSLGGSGYNEQFF
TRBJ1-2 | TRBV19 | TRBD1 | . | TGTGCCAGTAACCGACAGGGGCTCTATGGCTACACCTTC | CASNRQGLYGYTF
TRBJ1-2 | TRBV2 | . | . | TGTGCCAGCAGGGCCTTCGGGGGCTATGGCTACACCTTC | CASRAFGGYGYTF
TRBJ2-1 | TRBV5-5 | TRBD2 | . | TGTGCCAGCAGCTTCCGGGACTATATTTCCAATGAGCAGTTCTTC | CASSFRDYISNEQFF
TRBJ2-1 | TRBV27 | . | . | TGTGCCAGCAGTCCGCTAGACCCTCGGGAGCAGTTCTTC | CASSPLDPREQFF
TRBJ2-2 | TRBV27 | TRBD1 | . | TGTGCCACCAGGACAGGGGCCGGGGAGCTGTTTTTT | CATRTGAGELFF
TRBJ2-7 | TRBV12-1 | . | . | TGTGCCAGCAGCGCCGGGACTAGCGGGAGGGCCTACGAGCAGTACTTC | CASSAGTSGRAYEQYF
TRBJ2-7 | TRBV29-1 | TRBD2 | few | TGCAGCGTTGAGGCGGGGAGCGGGAGACTCGAGCAGTACTTC | CSVEAGSGRLEQYF
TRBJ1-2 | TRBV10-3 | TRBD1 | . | TGTGCCATCAGTCGGACAGGGGGCAACTATGGCTACACCTTC | CAISRTGGNYGYTF
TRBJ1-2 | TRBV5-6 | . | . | TGTGCCAGCAGCTTCAGCAGGAGACAGGCTCTGTGGGCTAACTATGGCTACACCTTC | CASSFSRRQALWANYGYTF
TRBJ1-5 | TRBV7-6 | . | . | TGTGCCAGCAGCTCCACAGGTGCTAGCAATCAGCCCCAGCATTTT | CASSSTGASNQPQHF
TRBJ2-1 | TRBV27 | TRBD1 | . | TGTGCCACCGCTCCAGGGGGTCCCTCCTACAATGAGCAGTTCTTC | CATAPGGPSYNEQFF
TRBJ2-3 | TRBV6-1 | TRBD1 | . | TGTGCCAGCAGTGAGGCCCGGACAGGGGGCACAGATACGCAGTATTTT | CASSEARTGGTDTQYF
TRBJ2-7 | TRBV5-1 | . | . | TGCGCCAGCAGCTTGGAAAAGGAGATCCCCTACGAGCAGTACTTC | CASSLEKEIPYEQYF
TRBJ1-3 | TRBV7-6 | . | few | TGTGCCAGCAGCCCATCGACAAGCCCAGGCTCCTCTGGAAACACCATATATTTT | CASSPSTSPGSSGNTIYF
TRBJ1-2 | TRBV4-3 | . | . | TGCGCCAGCAGCCAAGCCCCCGGACAGTTCAATGGCTACACCTTC | CASSQAPGQFNGYTF
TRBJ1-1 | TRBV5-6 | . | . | TGTGCCAGCAGCTTGGGTCCGTCGGGGGGCTACAATGAAGCTTTCTTT | CASSLGPSGGYNEAFF
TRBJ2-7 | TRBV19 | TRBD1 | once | TGTGCCAGTAGTTTGACAGGGACCTACGAGCAGTACTTC | CASSLTGTYEQYF
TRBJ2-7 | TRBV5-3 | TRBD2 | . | TGTGCCAGAAGCTGGGTGGGACTAGCGCGACCTTCCTACGAGCAGTACTTC | CARSWVGLARPSYEQYF
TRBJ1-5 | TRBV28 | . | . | TGTGCCAGCAGTAGGCCGGGGATCGATCAGCCCCAGCATTTT | CASSRPGIDQPQHF
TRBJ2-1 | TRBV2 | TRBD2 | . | TGTGCCAGCAGTCAAACTAGCGGGCCCTACAATGAGCAGTTCTTC | CASSQTSGPYNEQFF